This T cell receptor beta chain was profiled in a study of Graves' ophthalmopathy and Graves' hyperthyroidism. This clonotype was counted many times. The length of the CDR3 is 14 residues. Germline V gene data show CDR1 as SGHVS and CDR2 as FQNEAQ. V was trimmed by 4 bases and J by 3 bases, leaving 13 bases between them. Stable hyperthyroid donors showed no ophthalmopathy during 18 months follow-up. The authors amplified TCR beta CDR3 regions from RNA transcripts. Second-round multiplex PCR came after first-round RT-PCR with HTBI primers. TCRdb processed the multiplex PCR reads anew with MiXCR; each CDR3 protein has one entry. The sample yields 400,000 or so distinct CDR3 sequences, 15% seen once.

The chain combines TRBV7-8 with TRBJ2-7; D remains unclear. Sequencing was performed on peripheral blood. The TCR was taken from a woman aged 18-30 years with stable Graves' hyperthyroidism. This CDR3 reads CASSSNYVSYEQYF. CDR3 coding DNA: TGTGCCAGCAGCTCTAACTATGTGAGCTACGAGCAGTACTTC.